This is a list of T cell receptor beta chains from one sample in a study of neurological immune-mediated disorders. From the 5' RACE reads, TCRdb called clonotypes with MiXCR, one entry per CDR3 protein. Here the sample spans 70,000 or so distinct CDR3 sequences, 2.5% to 4% being singletons. Sequenced material: PBMCs. The receptors here all came from a woman aged 50 to 60 with multiple sclerosis. Each CDR3 is given with its conserved first and last residue. Each record gives: clone size, J gene, V gene, D gene, CDR3 protein, CDR3 DNA. A D gene is named only where the DNA matches it firmly. Rows give clone size only sometimes, using once, few, many, or a class for an expanded clone.

clone_size: many
j_call: TRBJ1-3
v_call: TRBV20-1
d_call: NA
cdr3_aa: CSARKGRSGNTIYF
cdr3_nt: TGCAGTGCTAGAAAGGGACGATCTGGAAACACCATATATTTT

clone_size: many
j_call: TRBJ1-5
v_call: TRBV7-8
d_call: NA
cdr3_aa: CASSLEEGQPQHF
cdr3_nt: TGTGCCAGCAGCTTAGAGGAAGGTCAGCCCCAGCATTTT

clone_size: many
j_call: TRBJ1-2
v_call: TRBV20-1
d_call: NA
cdr3_aa: CSARTGSNYGYTF
cdr3_nt: TGCAGTGCTAGAACAGGGTCTAACTATGGCTACACCTTC

clone_size: NA
j_call: TRBJ1-2
v_call: TRBV4-2
d_call: TRBD1
cdr3_aa: CASSQAGTANYGYTF
cdr3_nt: TGTGCCAGCAGCCAGGCCGGGACAGCTAACTATGGCTACACCTTC

clone_size: many
j_call: TRBJ2-5
v_call: TRBV15
d_call: NA
cdr3_aa: CATSRDRAQETQYF
cdr3_nt: TGTGCCACCAGCAGAGACAGGGCCCAAGAGACCCAGTACTTC

clone_size: many
j_call: TRBJ1-3
v_call: TRBV5-1
d_call: NA
cdr3_aa: CASSSTPSLFGGNTIYF
cdr3_nt: TGCGCCAGCAGCTCGACCCCTAGTCTATTCGGGGGAAACACCATATATTTT

clone_size: many
j_call: TRBJ1-1
v_call: TRBV3-1
d_call: NA
cdr3_aa: CASSHLGPNTEAFF
cdr3_nt: TGTGCCAGCAGCCACCTTGGGCCGAACACTGAAGCTTTCTTT

clone_size: many
j_call: TRBJ2-1
v_call: TRBV20-1
d_call: NA
cdr3_aa: CSARNSGPYNEQFF
cdr3_nt: TGCAGTGCTAGGAACAGCGGGCCGTACAATGAGCAGTTCTTC

clone_size: many
j_call: TRBJ2-2
v_call: TRBV12-3/TRBV12-4
d_call: TRBD2
cdr3_aa: CASRLSGGGTGELFF
cdr3_nt: TGTGCCAGCAGGCTTAGCGGGGGGGGCACCGGGGAGCTGTTTTTT

clone_size: many
j_call: TRBJ2-3
v_call: TRBV20-1
d_call: NA
cdr3_aa: CSARIAGVLDTQYF
cdr3_nt: TGCAGTGCTAGAATAGCAGGGGTTCTGGATACGCAGTATTTT

clone_size: many
j_call: TRBJ1-1
v_call: TRBV2
d_call: NA
cdr3_aa: CASSEGAGSSTEAFF
cdr3_nt: TGTGCCAGCAGTGAAGGGGCAGGGTCGAGCACTGAAGCTTTCTTT

clone_size: many
j_call: TRBJ2-3
v_call: TRBV7-2
d_call: TRBD1
cdr3_aa: CASSLARVDRVNADTQYF
cdr3_nt: TGTGCCAGCAGCTTAGCGCGTGTCGACAGGGTAAACGCAGATACGCAGTATTTT

clone_size: many
j_call: TRBJ2-3
v_call: TRBV5-1
d_call: TRBD1
cdr3_aa: CATNTGTGGDTQYF
cdr3_nt: TGCGCCACCAACACCGGGACAGGAGGAGATACGCAGTATTTT

clone_size: many
j_call: TRBJ2-2
v_call: TRBV5-1
d_call: NA
cdr3_aa: CASSFGAGLGGELFF
cdr3_nt: TGCGCCAGCAGTTTCGGCGCAGGGTTAGGCGGGGAGCTGTTTTTT

clone_size: NA
j_call: TRBJ1-5
v_call: TRBV20-1
d_call: NA
cdr3_aa: CSASHRNQPQHF
cdr3_nt: TGCAGTGCTAGTCATCGCAATCAGCCCCAGCATTTT

clone_size: many
j_call: TRBJ1-2
v_call: TRBV5-5
d_call: NA
cdr3_aa: CASSRGDRTGGGYTF
cdr3_nt: TGTGCCAGCAGCCGCGGGGACCGTACGGGGGGTGGCTACACCTTC

clone_size: many
j_call: TRBJ1-1
v_call: TRBV20-1
d_call: NA
cdr3_aa: CSAALGGSNTEAFF
cdr3_nt: TGCAGTGCCGCCCTCGGGGGATCCAACACTGAAGCTTTCTTT

clone_size: many
j_call: TRBJ2-3
v_call: TRBV4-3
d_call: NA
cdr3_aa: CASSPDREGTDTQYF
cdr3_nt: TGCGCCAGCAGCCCCGACAGGGAGGGGACAGATACGCAGTATTTT

clone_size: many
j_call: TRBJ2-1
v_call: TRBV20-1
d_call: TRBD1
cdr3_aa: CSAVSPGQPLGNEQFF
cdr3_nt: TGCAGTGCAGTGTCTCCGGGACAGCCCCTAGGGAATGAGCAGTTCTTC

clone_size: many
j_call: TRBJ1-1
v_call: TRBV20-1
d_call: NA
cdr3_aa: CSARDPSGYGTEAFF
cdr3_nt: TGCAGTGCTAGAGATCCCTCAGGGTATGGCACTGAAGCTTTCTTT

clone_size: many
j_call: TRBJ2-1
v_call: TRBV20-1
d_call: NA
cdr3_aa: CSARVAFSYNEQFF
cdr3_nt: TGCAGTGCTAGAGTCGCTTTCTCCTACAATGAGCAGTTCTTC

clone_size: many
j_call: TRBJ1-5
v_call: TRBV6-2/TRBV6-3
d_call: NA
cdr3_aa: CASRRENSNQPQHF
cdr3_nt: TGTGCCAGCAGGAGGGAAAATAGCAATCAGCCCCAGCATTTT

clone_size: many
j_call: TRBJ1-1
v_call: TRBV20-1
d_call: NA
cdr3_aa: CSARDLQGWGTEAFF
cdr3_nt: TGCAGTGCTAGAGATCTTCAGGGGTGGGGGACTGAAGCTTTCTTT

clone_size: many
j_call: TRBJ2-2
v_call: TRBV6-6
d_call: NA
cdr3_aa: CASKGPNTGELFF
cdr3_nt: TGTGCCAGCAAAGGACCCAACACCGGGGAGCTGTTTTTT

clone_size: many
j_call: TRBJ2-7
v_call: TRBV29-1
d_call: TRBD1
cdr3_aa: CSVRTGGYYEQYF
cdr3_nt: TGCAGCGTTCGGACAGGGGGCTATTACGAGCAGTACTTC

clone_size: many
j_call: TRBJ2-3
v_call: TRBV7-2
d_call: TRBD2
cdr3_aa: CASRTNRGGPDTQYF
cdr3_nt: TGTGCCAGCAGGACGAACCGGGGGGGCCCAGATACGCAGTATTTT

clone_size: many
j_call: TRBJ2-2
v_call: TRBV7-6
d_call: TRBD1
cdr3_aa: CASSLSGGRITGELFF
cdr3_nt: TGTGCCAGCAGCTTATCAGGGGGCCGTATCACCGGGGAGCTGTTTTTT

clone_size: many
j_call: TRBJ2-3
v_call: TRBV7-8
d_call: TRBD2
cdr3_aa: CASSLALADETQYF
cdr3_nt: TGTGCCAGCAGCCTCGCACTAGCGGATGAAACGCAGTATTTT

clone_size: many
j_call: TRBJ1-1
v_call: TRBV11-2
d_call: NA
cdr3_aa: CASSLEPRGHVAFF
cdr3_nt: TGTGCCAGCAGCTTAGAACCACGGGGGCATGTCGCTTTCTTT

clone_size: many
j_call: TRBJ1-1
v_call: TRBV9
d_call: NA
cdr3_aa: CASSVNAEAFF
cdr3_nt: TGTGCCAGCAGCGTTAACGCTGAAGCTTTCTTT

clone_size: many
j_call: TRBJ2-2
v_call: TRBV6-5
d_call: NA
cdr3_aa: CASSQRGGELFF
cdr3_nt: TGTGCCAGCAGTCAACGGGGCGGGGAGCTGTTTTTT

clone_size: many
j_call: TRBJ2-6
v_call: TRBV11-1
d_call: NA
cdr3_aa: CASRQTSGANVLTF
cdr3_nt: TGTGCCAGCAGGCAAACCTCTGGGGCCAACGTCCTGACTTTC

clone_size: many
j_call: TRBJ1-1
v_call: TRBV20-1
d_call: NA
cdr3_aa: CSASLPIRLQLNTEAFF
cdr3_nt: TGCAGTGCTAGTCTCCCAATCCGTCTACAGTTGAACACTGAAGCTTTCTTT

clone_size: many
j_call: TRBJ2-6
v_call: TRBV25-1
d_call: NA
cdr3_aa: CASSEYGGGEGANVLTF
cdr3_nt: TGTGCCAGCAGTGAATATGGAGGGGGGGAAGGGGCCAACGTCCTGACTTTC

clone_size: many
j_call: TRBJ2-4
v_call: TRBV9
d_call: NA
cdr3_aa: CASSVNREGDIQYF
cdr3_nt: TGTGCCAGCAGCGTAAACAGGGAGGGGGACATTCAGTACTTC

clone_size: many
j_call: TRBJ2-5
v_call: TRBV9
d_call: NA
cdr3_aa: CASSVGSGIRGETQYF
cdr3_nt: TGTGCCAGCAGCGTAGGGAGCGGCATCCGGGGAGAGACCCAGTACTTC

clone_size: many
j_call: TRBJ2-1
v_call: TRBV9
d_call: TRBD2
cdr3_aa: CASSPTAGEGYEQFF
cdr3_nt: TGTGCCAGCAGCCCGACAGCGGGAGAGGGTTATGAGCAGTTCTTC

clone_size: many
j_call: TRBJ2-5
v_call: TRBV10-3
d_call: TRBD1
cdr3_aa: CAISESTGGAGKETQYF
cdr3_nt: TGTGCCATCAGTGAGTCGACAGGGGGCGCGGGAAAAGAGACCCAGTACTTC

clone_size: many
j_call: TRBJ2-3
v_call: TRBV2
d_call: TRBD1
cdr3_aa: CASSPRTGANTDTQYF
cdr3_nt: TGTGCCAGCAGCCCCCGGACAGGGGCGAACACAGATACGCAGTATTTT

clone_size: many
j_call: TRBJ2-2
v_call: TRBV7-2
d_call: TRBD2
cdr3_aa: CASSSIAGGLGRELFF
cdr3_nt: TGTGCCAGCAGCTCAATAGCGGGAGGGTTAGGACGGGAGCTGTTTTTT

clone_size: many
j_call: TRBJ1-4
v_call: TRBV7-2
d_call: TRBD1
cdr3_aa: CASSSGQGALNEKLFF
cdr3_nt: TGTGCCAGCAGCTCGGGACAGGGGGCCCTTAATGAAAAACTGTTTTTT

clone_size: many
j_call: TRBJ1-4
v_call: TRBV12-3/TRBV12-4
d_call: NA
cdr3_aa: CASGNYVGEKLFF
cdr3_nt: TGTGCCAGCGGGAACTACGTAGGTGAAAAACTGTTTTTT

clone_size: many
j_call: TRBJ1-1
v_call: TRBV27
d_call: TRBD1
cdr3_aa: CASSLTTGVDTEAFF
cdr3_nt: TGTGCCAGCAGTCTGACAACAGGGGTGGACACTGAAGCTTTCTTT

clone_size: few
j_call: TRBJ2-5
v_call: TRBV18
d_call: NA
cdr3_aa: CASSTSQRGQETQYF
cdr3_nt: TGTGCCAGCTCAACGTCTCAACGGGGGCAAGAGACCCAGTACTTC

clone_size: many
j_call: TRBJ2-1
v_call: TRBV3-1
d_call: TRBD2
cdr3_aa: CASSHLSGGMVEQFF
cdr3_nt: TGTGCCAGCAGCCACCTTAGCGGGGGGATGGTTGAGCAGTTCTTC

clone_size: many
j_call: TRBJ2-5
v_call: TRBV7-2
d_call: NA
cdr3_aa: CASSLVVTTQETQYF
cdr3_nt: TGTGCCAGCAGCTTAGTAGTGACCACACAAGAGACCCAGTACTTC

clone_size: many
j_call: TRBJ2-1
v_call: TRBV14
d_call: NA
cdr3_aa: CASSQSYFSYNEQFF
cdr3_nt: TGTGCCAGCAGCCAAAGTTACTTTAGCTACAATGAGCAGTTCTTC

clone_size: many
j_call: TRBJ1-5
v_call: TRBV11-3
d_call: NA
cdr3_aa: CASSLVLGGLYSNQPQHF
cdr3_nt: TGTGCCAGCAGCTTAGTTCTGGGGGGATTATATAGCAATCAGCCCCAGCATTTT

clone_size: many
j_call: TRBJ1-5
v_call: TRBV24-1
d_call: NA
cdr3_aa: CATSERSNQPQHF
cdr3_nt: TGTGCCACCAGTGAACGGAGCAATCAGCCCCAGCATTTT

clone_size: many
j_call: TRBJ1-5
v_call: TRBV5-1
d_call: NA
cdr3_aa: CARRQGRISHQPQHF
cdr3_nt: TGCGCCAGACGGCAGGGGCGGATTAGTCATCAGCCCCAGCATTTT

clone_size: many
j_call: TRBJ2-2
v_call: TRBV6-2/TRBV6-3
d_call: TRBD1
cdr3_aa: CGLRGKKDTGELFF
cdr3_nt: TGTGGACTCAGGGGGAAGAAGGACACCGGGGAGCTGTTTTTT

clone_size: many
j_call: TRBJ1-5
v_call: TRBV7-2
d_call: NA
cdr3_aa: CASSLIHGHQPQHF
cdr3_nt: TGTGCCAGCAGCTTAATCCACGGCCATCAGCCCCAGCATTTT

clone_size: few
j_call: TRBJ2-3
v_call: TRBV5-1
d_call: NA
cdr3_aa: CASSNAPSTDTQYF
cdr3_nt: TGCGCCAGCAGCAACGCGCCCAGCACAGATACGCAGTATTTT

clone_size: many
j_call: TRBJ2-7
v_call: TRBV20-1
d_call: TRBD2
cdr3_aa: CSARDLRREGTYEQYF
cdr3_nt: TGCAGTGCTAGAGATCTGAGGCGGGAGGGCACCTACGAGCAGTACTTC